This T cell receptor beta chain was recovered during a study of T cell responses to AZD1222 COVID-19 vaccine. General study findings and limits: White British donors predominated, females outnumbered males, and clonal diversity was possibly underestimated. With dominance at 160-218 and 743-854, vaccine-associated CD4 TCRs spanned spike.

Looked up from germline, CDR1 is SGDLS and CDR2 is YYNGEE. V lost 0 bases, J lost 10 bases, and 14 bases lay in between. The CDR3 consists of 14 residues. The table came from immunoSEQ multiplex PCR; TCRdb's copy has only in-frame clones and leaves some out. The sample carries approximately 150,000 clones, more than 70% recorded once. On this clone itself: Its antigen is undetermined.

The input for sequencing was peripheral blood, taken 28 days after the second AZD1222 dose. The TCR was taken from an adult who received the AZD1222 COVID-19 vaccine. V usage is TRBV9 and J usage is TRBJ2-1; D tentatively reads TRBD1 or TRBD2 (6 bases each). The CDR3 sequence: CASSVEDGGKEQFF. CDR3 bases: TGTGCCAGCAGCGTAGAGGACGGGGGCAAAGAGCAGTTCTTC.